One TCR beta chain is described in this entry. Trimming removed 2 bases at V and 7 bases at J, with 8 bases between. Germline V gene data show CDR1 as SGHTA and CDR2 as FQGNSA. The CDR3 extends over 12 amino acids. This specimen comes from a study of CD8 T cells in Susac syndrome. The multiple sclerosis controls were treatment-naive patients, and their relapsing-remitting disease was stable or active. A quantity of about 0.45 to 1 ug RNA underwent reverse transcription using random hexamers. The TCR beta CDR3 was amplified by immunoSEQ multiplex PCR across 54 Vbeta, 13 Jbeta. TCRdb reanalysed the immunoSEQ multiplex PCR reads using MiXCR and keeps one entry per CDR3 protein. Of approximately 200,000 distinct CDR3 sequences in the sample, more than 90% were seen once.

The chain joins TRBV7-2 to TRBJ2-5, with no clear D. This clonotype originated in a human donor with multiple sclerosis. Sequencing was performed on CD4+ T cells from PBMCs. CDR3 in amino acids: CASSLNPPTQYF. DNA of the CDR3: TGTGCCAGCAGCTTAAATCCCCCGACCCAGTACTTC.